This is a list of T cell receptor beta chains from one sample in a study of CD8 T cells in ankylosing spondylitis. TCRdb fed the 5' RACE reads into MiXCR, producing one record per CDR3 protein. The repertoire holds under 850,000 distinct CDR3 sequences, with under 20% as singletons. Input material: blood, either unsorted or a sorted T cell fraction (not recorded which). The receptor set was obtained from a male donor with ankylosing spondylitis. CDR3s include the opening cysteine and the closing phenylalanine or tryptophan. A D gene is named only where the DNA matches it firmly. Clone size is given for some rows only: seen once, a few or many times, or a class if the clone is expanded.

CAWSVNGYEQYF,TGTGCCTGGAGTGTTAACGGCTACGAGCAGTACTTC,TRBV30,NA,NA,TRBJ2-7
CASSLYRGSADTQYF,TGTGCCAGCAGCCTATACCGCGGGTCTGCAGATACGCAGTATTTT,TRBV7-9,few,NA,TRBJ2-3
CASSQHRQGPSETQYF,TGTGCCAGCAGCCAGCACCGACAGGGCCCCTCGGAGACCCAGTACTTC,TRBV3-1,NA,TRBD1,TRBJ2-5
CASKPGYTNEKLFF,TGCGCCAGCAAACCGGGATACACTAATGAAAAACTGTTTTTT,TRBV5-1,few,NA,TRBJ1-4
CASSLGSPGSDTQYF,TGTGCCAGCAGTTTGGGGTCACCAGGCTCAGATACGCAGTATTTT,TRBV28,NA,NA,TRBJ2-3
CASREGASGVPDTQYF,TGCGCCAGCAGGGAAGGGGCTAGCGGGGTACCAGATACGCAGTATTTT,TRBV4-1,few,TRBD2,TRBJ2-3
CASSSSDYTDTQYF,TGTGCCAGTAGTTCCTCGGACTACACAGATACGCAGTATTTT,TRBV19,few,NA,TRBJ2-3
CASSYVAGVNNEQFF,TGCGCCAGCAGCTATGTAGCGGGAGTGAACAATGAGCAGTTCTTC,TRBV5-1,once,TRBD2,TRBJ2-1
CASSQLIGTDTQYF,TGCGCCAGCAGCCAATTAATAGGAACAGATACGCAGTATTTT,TRBV4-1,few,NA,TRBJ2-3
CASSRAAVDTRAYNEQYF,TGTGCCAGCAGTCGGGCGGCCGTCGATACTCGGGCTTACAACGAGCAGTACTTC,TRBV27,few,NA,TRBJ2-7
CASSLIRFADTEAFF,TGTGCCAGCAGCTTAATTAGGTTTGCCGACACTGAAGCTTTCTTT,TRBV5-6,NA,NA,TRBJ1-1
CSAREQGHTQYF,TGCAGTGCTAGAGAACAAGGCCATACGCAGTATTTT,TRBV20-1,few,NA,TRBJ2-3
CASSLIFDTEAFF,TGTGCCAGCAGCTTGATCTTCGACACTGAAGCTTTCTTT,TRBV5-6,few,NA,TRBJ1-1
CASSPGVGGTIYF,TGCGCCAGCAGCCCGGGGGTTGGAGGCACCATATATTTT,TRBV5-1,NA,NA,TRBJ1-3
CASSLDRALAASYEQYF,TGTGCCAGCAGCTTAGATCGGGCACTAGCGGCTTCCTACGAGCAGTACTTC,TRBV7-9,NA,TRBD2,TRBJ2-7
CSAPLGLDTGELFF,TGCAGTGCTCCCTTGGGCCTAGACACCGGGGAGCTGTTTTTT,TRBV20-1,NA,NA,TRBJ2-2
CSAEGQGSYNEQFF,TGCAGTGCAGAAGGACAGGGCTCCTACAATGAGCAGTTCTTC,TRBV20-1,NA,TRBD1,TRBJ2-1
CASSQLPGVFYNEQFF,TGCGCCAGCAGCCAACTCCCGGGAGTATTCTACAATGAGCAGTTCTTC,TRBV4-1,NA,NA,TRBJ2-1
CASSPGTYRAPQHF,TGTGCCAGCAGCCCCGGGACCTACCGTGCACCCCAGCATTTT,TRBV7-8,few,NA,TRBJ1-5
CASSPTHGSGNTIYF,TGTGCCAGCAGCCCCACCCATGGCTCTGGAAACACCATATATTTT,TRBV7-6,few,NA,TRBJ1-3
CATSRDRSGAEAFF,TGTGCCACCAGCAGAGATCGGTCGGGGGCTGAAGCTTTCTTT,TRBV15,few,NA,TRBJ1-1
CASSFSLSHEQYF,TGTGCCAGCAGTTTCTCCCTGAGCCACGAGCAGTACTTC,TRBV12-3/TRBV12-4,few,NA,TRBJ2-7
CASSFGGREHNEQFF,TGTGCCAGCAGTTTTGGCGGGAGGGAGCACAATGAGCAGTTCTTC,TRBV12-3/TRBV12-4,many,TRBD2,TRBJ2-1
CAISEQGTDTQYF,TGTGCCATCAGTGAGCAGGGGACAGATACGCAGTATTTT,TRBV10-3,few,NA,TRBJ2-3
CATSDSGGEETQYF,TGTGCCACCAGTGATTCAGGGGGCGAGGAGACCCAGTACTTC,TRBV24-1,NA,TRBD1,TRBJ2-5
CASSLDRDTYEQYF,TGTGCCAGCAGCTTAGACCGGGACACCTACGAGCAGTACTTC,TRBV7-2,NA,NA,TRBJ2-7
CSVEGGGRREQFF,TGCAGCGTCGAAGGGGGAGGGCGGCGTGAGCAGTTCTTC,TRBV29-1,few,NA,TRBJ2-1
CASSLLIEETQYF,TGTGCCAGCAGCTTACTCATCGAGGAGACCCAGTACTTC,TRBV7-9,NA,NA,TRBJ2-5
CASRTGRLRPQHF,TGTGCCAGCAGGACAGGGAGGCTTCGGCCCCAGCATTTT,TRBV28,few,TRBD1,TRBJ1-5
CASSQDIRTSGSYEQYF,TGCGCCAGCAGCCAAGATATTCGGACTAGCGGTTCCTACGAGCAGTACTTC,TRBV4-1,NA,TRBD2,TRBJ2-7
CASSQDPQGADQYGYTF,TGCGCCAGCAGCCAAGACCCGCAGGGAGCAGACCAATATGGCTACACCTTC,TRBV4-3,NA,NA,TRBJ1-2
CASSQDRPLSSGNTIYF,TGCGCCAGCAGCCAAGATCGACCCCTATCCTCTGGAAACACCATATATTTT,TRBV4-1,many,NA,TRBJ1-3
CASSLGTGTYEQYF,TGTGCCAGCAGCTTAGGAACAGGGACCTACGAGCAGTACTTC,TRBV5-1,many,NA,TRBJ2-7
CATSDFAGEYQETQYF,TGTGCCACCAGTGATTTCGCAGGGGAGTACCAAGAGACCCAGTACTTC,TRBV24-1,few,NA,TRBJ2-5
CASSLGPLLNTEAFF,TGTGCCAGCAGTTTAGGCCCCCTCCTGAACACTGAAGCTTTCTTT,TRBV12-3/TRBV12-4,many,NA,TRBJ1-1
CSVEEGANTGELFF,TGCAGCGTTGAAGAGGGGGCGAACACCGGGGAGCTGTTTTTT,TRBV29-1,few,NA,TRBJ2-2
CASRPGTGSYGYTF,TGCGCCAGCCGGCCCGGGACAGGGTCGTATGGCTACACCTTC,TRBV5-1,many,TRBD1,TRBJ1-2
CSAAGTGYEQYF,TGCAGCGCCGCAGGGACAGGGTACGAGCAGTACTTC,TRBV29-1,NA,TRBD1,TRBJ2-7
CASSQDLSGGADEQFF,TGCGCCAGCAGCCAAGATTTGAGCGGGGGGGCCGATGAGCAGTTCTTC,TRBV4-1,few,TRBD2,TRBJ2-1
CASTPTSVISSTDTQYF,TGTGCCAGCACTCCCACCTCCGTAATCTCTAGCACAGATACGCAGTATTTT,TRBV7-9,NA,NA,TRBJ2-3
CASSLTTGYNEQFF,TGTGCCAGCAGCTTAACTACAGGGTACAATGAGCAGTTCTTC,TRBV7-8,NA,NA,TRBJ2-1
CASRPGGENIQYF,TGTGCCAGCAGGCCTGGGGGAGAAAACATTCAGTACTTC,TRBV12-3/TRBV12-4,few,NA,TRBJ2-4
CASSQDSETSGYEQYF,TGCGCCAGCAGCCAAGATTCCGAGACTAGCGGATACGAGCAGTACTTC,TRBV4-1,few,TRBD2,TRBJ2-7
CAWRGGASSYNEQFF,TGTGCCTGGAGAGGGGGGGCAAGCTCCTACAATGAGCAGTTCTTC,TRBV30,NA,NA,TRBJ2-1
CASSLGTGEETQYF,TGTGCCAGCAGCCTCGGGACAGGGGAAGAGACCCAGTACTTC,TRBV12-3/TRBV12-4,few,TRBD1,TRBJ2-5
CASSPWGARDLRIDTQYF,TGTGCCAGCAGCCCCTGGGGGGCCAGGGACCTTAGGATAGATACGCAGTATTTT,TRBV4-2,NA,NA,TRBJ2-3
CASSVTLANEQFF,TGTGCCAGCAGCGTAACCCTAGCCAATGAGCAGTTCTTC,TRBV9,few,NA,TRBJ2-1
CASSSGAGYTGEMFF,TGCGCCAGCAGCTCTGGGGCGGGCTACACCGGGGAGATGTTTTTT,TRBV5-1,NA,NA,TRBJ2-2
CASSYTSGSGPDTQYF,TGTGCCAGCAGCTATACTAGCGGGAGTGGGCCAGATACGCAGTATTTT,TRBV7-9,NA,TRBD2,TRBJ2-3
CSARTESSYEQYF,TGCAGTGCTAGGACAGAGAGCTCCTACGAGCAGTACTTC,TRBV20-1,few,NA,TRBJ2-7
CASSPLGGAEPQHF,TGCGCCAGCAGCCCTCTCGGGGGGGCAGAGCCCCAGCATTTT,TRBV5-1,NA,NA,TRBJ1-5
CASSSPRGTNSYEQYF,TGTGCCAGCAGTTCCCCCCGAGGTACCAATTCCTACGAGCAGTACTTC,TRBV27,NA,NA,TRBJ2-7
CASLSQGLGNQPQHF,TGTGCCAGCTTATCTCAGGGATTGGGCAATCAGCCCCAGCATTTT,TRBV28,NA,NA,TRBJ1-5
CASSLGGGRINYGYTF,TGCGCCAGCAGCTTGGGAGGCGGTCGGATTAACTATGGCTACACCTTC,TRBV5-1,NA,NA,TRBJ1-2
CASSQVGAGGPKNIQYF,TGTGCCAGCAGCCAAGTCGGAGCGGGAGGGCCAAAAAACATTCAGTACTTC,TRBV4-2,few,TRBD2,TRBJ2-4
CASSHKTALSSSYNEQFF,TGTGCCAGCAGCCACAAAACCGCACTGAGCAGCTCCTACAATGAGCAGTTCTTC,TRBV12-3/TRBV12-4,NA,NA,TRBJ2-1
CASSPGTVNIQYF,TGTGCCAGCAGCCCCGGGACAGTTAACATTCAGTACTTC,TRBV5-4,NA,TRBD1,TRBJ2-4